This T cell receptor beta chain stems from a study of blood T cell repertoires in COVID-19. The wider study: COVID-19 samples collected from the United States, Italy and Spain covered acute and convalescent phases. Sources were T cells, B-cell-depleted T cells, or PBMCs; the material itself was cDNA or gDNA.

This clone occurred a few times. Only in-frame clones appear in the TCRdb table, and some are missing; sequencing was by immunoSEQ multiplex PCR. This table has around 57,000 clones, almost 90% appearing once. With V trimmed by 1 base and J by 5 bases, 0 bases remained unmatched. This CDR3 region has 13 residues. Germline V gene data show CDR1 as LGHNA and CDR2 as YSLEER. Sequencing input: peripheral blood. The genes are TRBV4-3 and TRBJ2-5, with 8 nucleotides matching TRBD1. The TCR was taken from an elderly woman with active COVID-19. The CDR3 loop is CASSQGQGETQYF. CDR3 nucleotide sequence: TGCGCCAGCAGCCAAGGACAGGGGGAGACCCAGTACTTC.